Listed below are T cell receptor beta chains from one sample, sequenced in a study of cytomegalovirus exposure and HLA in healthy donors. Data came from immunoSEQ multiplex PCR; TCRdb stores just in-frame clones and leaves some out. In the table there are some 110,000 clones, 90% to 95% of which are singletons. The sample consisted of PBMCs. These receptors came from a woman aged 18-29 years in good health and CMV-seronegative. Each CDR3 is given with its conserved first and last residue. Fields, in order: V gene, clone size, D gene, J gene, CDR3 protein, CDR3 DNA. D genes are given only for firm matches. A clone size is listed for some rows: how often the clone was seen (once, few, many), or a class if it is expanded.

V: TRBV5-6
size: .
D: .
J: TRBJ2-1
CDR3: CASNWQGTPYGEQFF
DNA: TGTGCCAGCAACTGGCAGGGGACACCTTACGGTGAGCAGTTCTTC

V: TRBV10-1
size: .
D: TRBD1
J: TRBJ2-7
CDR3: CASSGKDRGPHEQYF
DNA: TGCGCCAGCAGTGGTAAGGACAGGGGGCCCCACGAGCAGTACTTC

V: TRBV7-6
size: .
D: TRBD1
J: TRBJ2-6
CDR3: CASSLMGQGEDLTF
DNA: TGTGCCAGCAGCTTAATGGGACAGGGAGAGGACCTGACTTTC

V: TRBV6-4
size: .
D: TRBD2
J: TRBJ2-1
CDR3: CASSGTSGGNEQFF
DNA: TGTGCCAGCAGTGGGACTAGCGGGGGCAATGAGCAGTTCTTC

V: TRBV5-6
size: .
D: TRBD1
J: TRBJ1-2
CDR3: CATAGQGYPYGYTF
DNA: TGTGCCACCGCGGGACAGGGCTACCCCTATGGCTACACCTTC

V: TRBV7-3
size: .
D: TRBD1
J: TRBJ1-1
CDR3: CASSETGVTEAFF
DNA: TGTGCCAGCAGCGAAACAGGGGTCACTGAAGCTTTCTTT

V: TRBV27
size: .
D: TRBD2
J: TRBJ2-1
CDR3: CASSPFRREVRNEQFF
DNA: TGTGCCAGCAGTCCATTCAGGCGGGAGGTTCGTAATGAGCAGTTCTTC

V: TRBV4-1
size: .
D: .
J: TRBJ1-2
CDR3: CASSQRRGRANYGYTF
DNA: TGCGCCAGCAGCCAACGGCGGGGACGGGCTAACTATGGCTACACCTTC

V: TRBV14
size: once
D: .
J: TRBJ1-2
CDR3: CASSQGQTYGYTF
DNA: TGTGCCAGCAGCCAAGGCCAAACTTATGGCTACACCTTC

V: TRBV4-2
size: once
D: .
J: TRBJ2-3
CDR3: CASSQDRAGGDTQYF
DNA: TGTGCCAGCAGCCAAGACAGGGCCGGTGGAGATACGCAGTATTTT

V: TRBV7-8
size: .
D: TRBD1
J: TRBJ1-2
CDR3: CASSLAGQGAPGYTF
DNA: TGTGCCAGCAGCTTAGCGGGTCAGGGGGCCCCTGGCTACACCTTC

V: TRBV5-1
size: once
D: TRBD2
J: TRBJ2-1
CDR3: CASSLAPTSGAYNEQFF
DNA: TGCGCCAGCAGCTTGGCCCCCACTAGCGGGGCCTACAATGAGCAGTTCTTC

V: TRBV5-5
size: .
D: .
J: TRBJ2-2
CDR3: CASSLWWSQRTGELFF
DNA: TGTGCCAGCAGCTTGTGGTGGTCACAGAGAACCGGGGAGCTGTTTTTT

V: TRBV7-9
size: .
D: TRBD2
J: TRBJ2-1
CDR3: CASTLAGGRSYNEQFF
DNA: TGTGCCAGCACCCTAGCGGGAGGCCGTTCCTACAATGAGCAGTTCTTC

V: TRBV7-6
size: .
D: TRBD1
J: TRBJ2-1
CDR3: CASSPTGGTAYNEQFF
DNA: TGTGCCAGCAGCCCGACAGGGGGGACTGCCTACAATGAGCAGTTCTTC

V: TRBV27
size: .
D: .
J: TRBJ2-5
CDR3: CASSLKGLSQETQYF
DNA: TGTGCCAGCAGTTTAAAGGGACTGAGCCAAGAGACCCAGTACTTC

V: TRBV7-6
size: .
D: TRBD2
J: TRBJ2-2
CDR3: CASSRTSGTNTGELFF
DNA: TGTGCCAGCAGCAGGACTAGCGGGACGAACACCGGGGAGCTGTTTTTT

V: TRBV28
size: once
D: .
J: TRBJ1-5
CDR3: CASTVPSEGNQPQHF
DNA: TGTGCCAGCACCGTTCCTTCGGAGGGGAATCAGCCCCAGCATTTT

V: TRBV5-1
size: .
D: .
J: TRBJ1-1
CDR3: CASSPGTQNTEAFF
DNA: TGCGCCAGCAGCCCCGGGACACAGAACACTGAAGCTTTCTTT

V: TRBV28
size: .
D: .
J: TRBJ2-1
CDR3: CASSSQGLARRHEQFF
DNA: TGTGCCAGCAGCTCCCAAGGGCTAGCGCGTAGGCATGAGCAGTTCTTC

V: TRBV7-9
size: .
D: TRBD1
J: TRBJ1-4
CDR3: CASSRRTGQLATNEKLFF
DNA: TGTGCCAGCAGCCGAAGGACAGGGCAGCTTGCAACTAATGAAAAACTGTTTTTT

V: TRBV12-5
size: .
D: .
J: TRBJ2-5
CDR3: CASGLGGGLAGTQYF
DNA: TGTGCTAGTGGTTTAGGGGGTGGCCTTGCGGGGACCCAGTACTTC

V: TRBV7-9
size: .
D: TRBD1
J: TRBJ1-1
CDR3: CASSLSYGQGERGTEAFF
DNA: TGTGCCAGCAGCTTATCCTATGGACAGGGCGAGAGGGGCACTGAAGCTTTCTTT

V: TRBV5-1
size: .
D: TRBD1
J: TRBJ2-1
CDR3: CASQLGPLTGNNEQFF
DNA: TGCGCCAGCCAGTTAGGGCCGTTGACAGGGAACAATGAGCAGTTCTTC

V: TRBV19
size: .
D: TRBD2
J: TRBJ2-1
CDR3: CASRSGTSGGYNEQFF
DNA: TGTGCCAGCCGATCCGGGACTAGCGGGGGGTACAATGAGCAGTTCTTC

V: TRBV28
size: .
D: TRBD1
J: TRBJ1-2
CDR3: CASSLMASRGLGYTF
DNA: TGTGCCAGCAGTTTGATGGCGAGCAGGGGGCTGGGCTACACCTTC

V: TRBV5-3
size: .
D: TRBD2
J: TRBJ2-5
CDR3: CARSRTRIWETQYF
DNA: TGTGCCAGAAGCCGGACTAGAATTTGGGAGACCCAGTACTTC

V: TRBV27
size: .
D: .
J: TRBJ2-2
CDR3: CASTPLQGLNTGELFF
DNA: TGTGCCAGCACCCCCCTTCAGGGGCTGAACACCGGGGAGCTGTTTTTT

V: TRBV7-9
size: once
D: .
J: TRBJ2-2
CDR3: CASSRKLITNTGELFF
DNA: TGTGCCAGCAGCCGAAAGCTTATTACGAACACCGGGGAGCTGTTTTTT

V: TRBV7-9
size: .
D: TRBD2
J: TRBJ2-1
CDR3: CASSRGLAGDLDEQFF
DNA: TGTGCCAGCAGCCGGGGACTAGCGGGAGATCTCGATGAGCAGTTCTTC

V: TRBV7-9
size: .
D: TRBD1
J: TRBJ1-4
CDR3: CASSPSAGGREKLFF
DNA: TGTGCCAGCAGCCCCTCGGCAGGGGGGCGGGAAAAACTGTTTTTT

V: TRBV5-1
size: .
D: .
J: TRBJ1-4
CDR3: CASSPRHATNEKLFF
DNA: TGCGCCAGCAGCCCACGACACGCAACTAATGAAAAACTGTTTTTT

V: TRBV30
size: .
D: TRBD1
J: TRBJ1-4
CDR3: CAWSHQDRTIGKLFF
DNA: TGTGCCTGGAGCCATCAGGACAGGACCATTGGAAAACTGTTTTTT

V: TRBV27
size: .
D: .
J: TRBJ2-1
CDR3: CASSAELGWGFYEQFF
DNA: TGTGCCAGCAGTGCCGAACTAGGGTGGGGATTCTATGAGCAGTTCTTC

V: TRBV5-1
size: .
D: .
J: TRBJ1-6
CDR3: CASSPTVLTEIYNSPLHF
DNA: TGCGCCAGCAGCCCTACGGTATTAACAGAGATCTATAATTCACCCCTCCACTTT

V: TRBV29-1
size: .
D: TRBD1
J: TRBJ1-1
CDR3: CSARDTLKGGPEAFF
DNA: TGCAGCGCCCGGGACACACTAAAAGGGGGCCCTGAAGCTTTCTTT

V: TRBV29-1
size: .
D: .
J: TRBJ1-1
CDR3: CSVDGLNTEAFF
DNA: TGCAGCGTTGATGGCTTGAACACTGAAGCTTTCTTT

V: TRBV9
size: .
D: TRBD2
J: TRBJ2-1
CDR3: CASSFIAGPNNEQFF
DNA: TGTGCCAGCAGCTTTATAGCGGGCCCAAACAATGAGCAGTTCTTC

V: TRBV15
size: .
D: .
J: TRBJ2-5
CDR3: CATSRDQGISGQYF
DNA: TGTGCCACCAGCAGAGATCAGGGCATTTCGGGCCAGTACTTC

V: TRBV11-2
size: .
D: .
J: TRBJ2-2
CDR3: CASSFYGGTTGELFF
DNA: TGTGCCAGCAGCTTTTACGGCGGGACTACCGGGGAGCTGTTTTTT

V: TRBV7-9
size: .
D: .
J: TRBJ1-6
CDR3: CASSLAPGTSVYNSPLHF
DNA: TGTGCCAGCAGCTTAGCCCCCGGGACATCGGTTTATAATTCACCCCTCCACTTT

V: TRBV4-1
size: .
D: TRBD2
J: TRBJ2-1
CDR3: CASSQVGIAGTDEQFF
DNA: TGCGCCAGCAGCCAAGTAGGGATAGCGGGGACGGATGAGCAGTTCTTC

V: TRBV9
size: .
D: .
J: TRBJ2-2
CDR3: CASSALANTGELFF
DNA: TGTGCCAGCAGCGCTTTGGCAAACACCGGGGAGCTGTTTTTT

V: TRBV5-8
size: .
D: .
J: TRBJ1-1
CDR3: CASSLVDSGTEAFF
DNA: TGTGCCAGCAGCTTGGTGGACTCGGGGACTGAAGCTTTCTTT

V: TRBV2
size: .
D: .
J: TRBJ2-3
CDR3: CASSPGPRGDTQYF
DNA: TGTGCCAGCAGTCCGGGACCCAGGGGAGATACGCAGTATTTT

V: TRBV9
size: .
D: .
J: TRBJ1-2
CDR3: CASSVDSREGGGYGYTF
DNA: TGTGCCAGCAGCGTAGATTCGAGGGAGGGGGGCGGCTATGGCTACACCTTC

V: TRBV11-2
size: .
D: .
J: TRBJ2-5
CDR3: CASSPQQETQYF
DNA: TGTGCCAGCAGCCCCCAACAAGAGACCCAGTACTTC

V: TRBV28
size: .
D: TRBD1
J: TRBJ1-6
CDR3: CASSSGQYTSPLHF
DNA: TGTGCCAGCAGTTCGGGACAGTACACTTCACCCCTCCACTTT

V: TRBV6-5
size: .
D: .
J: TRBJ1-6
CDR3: CASSRGLSNSPLHF
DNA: TGTGCCAGCAGCCGGGGACTGAGTAATTCACCCCTCCACTTT

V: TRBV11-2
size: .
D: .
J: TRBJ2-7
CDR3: CASSLLARYEQYF
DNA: TGTGCCAGCAGCTTATTAGCGCGCTACGAGCAGTACTTC

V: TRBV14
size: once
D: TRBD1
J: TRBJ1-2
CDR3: CASSPQGTGGPYGYTF
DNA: TGTGCCAGCAGCCCTCAAGGGACAGGGGGACCCTATGGCTACACCTTC

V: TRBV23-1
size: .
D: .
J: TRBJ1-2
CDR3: CASSLGRDYGYTF
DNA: TGCGCCAGCAGTCTCGGCAGGGACTATGGCTACACCTTC

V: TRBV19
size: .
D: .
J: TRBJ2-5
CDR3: CASSRTGNSIETQYF
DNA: TGTGCCAGTAGTCGCACAGGGAATAGTATCGAGACCCAGTACTTC

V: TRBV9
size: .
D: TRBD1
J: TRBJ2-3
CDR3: CASSAPQGSGTDTQYF
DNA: TGTGCCAGCAGCGCGCCACAGGGGAGTGGGACAGATACGCAGTATTTT

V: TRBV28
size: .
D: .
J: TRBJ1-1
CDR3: CASSQAPQGVTEAFF
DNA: TGTGCCAGCAGTCAGGCCCCACAGGGTGTGACTGAAGCTTTCTTT

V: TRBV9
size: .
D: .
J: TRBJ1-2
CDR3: CAASGDNGYGYTF
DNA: TGTGCAGCATCTGGCGACAACGGCTATGGCTACACCTTC

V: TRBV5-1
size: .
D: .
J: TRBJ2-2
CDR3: CASTRGIDTGELFF
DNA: TGCGCCAGCACCAGGGGTATAGACACCGGGGAGCTGTTTTTT

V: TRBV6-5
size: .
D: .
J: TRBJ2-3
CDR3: CASRQETGSDTQYF
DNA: TGTGCCAGCAGGCAGGAAACAGGTTCGGATACGCAGTATTTT

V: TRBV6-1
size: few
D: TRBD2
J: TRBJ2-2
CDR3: CASISGRTGELFF
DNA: TGTGCCAGTATTAGCGGGAGAACCGGGGAGCTGTTTTTT